This passage covers 27 T cell receptor beta chains from one sample sequenced in a study of blood T cell repertoires in COVID-19. Clones were sequenced by immunoSEQ multiplex PCR, and TCRdb holds only the in-frame ones, with some missing. Here the sample spans about 130,000 clones, more than 75% being singletons. Sequenced material: peripheral blood. These receptors were obtained from a woman aged 70 to 79 with COVID-19, enrolled during active disease.

The chain links TRBV6-5 to TRBJ1-6; D not resolved. The germline V and J ends were trimmed by 6 bases and 7 bases, with 16 bases remaining between them. This CDR3 contains 15 residues. Germline V gene sequence: CDR1 MNHEY, CDR2 SVGAGI. DNA for the CDR3: TGTGCCAGCAGGGAGGCGTGGGGAAGAAATTCACCCCTCCACTTT. Its translation: CASREAWGRNSPLHF.

The CDR3 DNA is TGTGCCAGCAGCCAATCTTCAGGGGGTGAAGCTTTCTTT. This gives the protein CASSQSSGGEAFF. The V and J genes are TRBV3-1 (or the pseudogene TRBV3-2) and TRBJ1-1, with 7 positions matching TRBD1. Germline-derived CDR1 and CDR2 are LGHDT and YNNKEL (reference sequence). The CDR3 is made up of 13 amino acids. The V gene end was trimmed by 2 bases and the J gene end by 7 bases; junction bases not matched to a gene: 4.

J is TRBJ1-1 and V is TRBV5-4; TRBD1 matches 9 bases. Germline V gives CDR1 SGHNT, CDR2 YYREEE (reference sequence). This CDR3 has 15 amino acids. J was trimmed by 4 bases and V by 4 bases; bases with no gene match: 8. The CDR3 nucleotides read TGTGCCAGCAGCGCCCATGGACAGGGGCGCACTGAAGCTTTCTTT. Translated: CASSAHGQGRTEAFF.

The chain combines TRBV5-1 with TRBJ1-6; D gene uncertain. Per germline, CDR1 SGHRS and CDR2 YFSETQ. V was pared by 4 bases and J by 0 bases, with 11 bases between. This CDR3 has 16 amino acids. CDR3 amino acids: CASSAGGSSYNSPLHF. The CDR3 bases are TGCGCCAGCAGCGCGGGAGGGAGCTCCTATAATTCACCCCTCCACTTT.

The V gene is TRBV28, the J gene TRBJ2-1; 7 positions agree with TRBD1. The ends lost 5 bases at V and 7 bases at J; junction bases unmatched: 17. Germline V CDR1 and CDR2: MDHEN, SYDVKM. CDR3 length: 17 residues. This chain's CDR3 is CASSLPTIPGTENEQFF. The CDR3, as DNA: TGTGCCAGCAGTCTTCCCACTATTCCCGGGACAGAGAATGAGCAGTTCTTC.

This chain uses TRBV6-5 with TRBJ1-1; tentative D call: TRBD1 (6 bases). Germline lookup yields CDR1 MNHEY and CDR2 SVGAGI. The V gene lost 2 bases and the J gene lost 7 bases, with 17 bases spanning the gap. The CDR3 consists of 15 residues. The CDR3 DNA follows: TGTGCCAGCAGTTACGGTAGGGGGGGCGAATTTGAAGCTTTCTTT. It encodes CASSYGRGGEFEAFF.

The V call is TRBV6-4, the J call TRBJ2-3, with 7 bases lining up with TRBD2. Germline V lookup: CDR1 MRHNA, CDR2 SNTAGT. J was trimmed by 5 bases and V by 8 bases; bases with no gene match: 7. The CDR3 extends over 13 amino acids. The CDR3 loop is CASSSGNRDTQYF. The CDR3 DNA reads TGTGCCAGCTCTAGCGGAAACCGAGATACGCAGTATTTT.

This chain links TRBV7-2 with TRBJ1-2; a possible D gene is TRBD1 (6 bases). CDR3 length: 14 residues. Trimming took 1 base from V and 6 from J, leaving 12 bases between them. Germline CDR1 and CDR2: SGHTA and FQGNSA. CDR3 DNA sequence: TGTGCCAGCAGCTTAGGAGGGACAATAAATGGCTACACCTTC. It is translated as CASSLGGTINGYTF.

The rearrangement joins TRBV6-6 to TRBJ2-1, with 9 positions matching TRBD1. V gave up 7 bases and J gave up 5 bases; unmatched junction bases: 12. Germline V gene sequence: CDR1 MNHNY, CDR2 SVGAGI (reference sequence). This CDR3 region has 16 residues. The CDR3 bases are TGTGCCAGCACACTACGACTGGACAGGGGAAACAATGAGCAGTTCTTC. Amino acid sequence: CASTLRLDRGNNEQFF.

This chain joins TRBV7-2 and TRBJ2-3, with D unresolved. The CDR3 extends over 15 amino acids. V gave up 2 bases and J gave up 0 bases, with 9 bases separating them. Looked up from germline, CDR1 is SGHTA and CDR2 is FQGNSA. CDR3 loop: CASSLSGDSTDTQYF. The CDR3 DNA reads TGTGCCAGCAGCTTATCAGGTGATAGCACAGATACGCAGTATTTT. Full variable domain (missing parts from reference TRBV7-2 and TRBJ2-3): GAGVSQSPSNKVTEKGKDVELRCDPISGHTALYWYRQSLGQGLEFLIYFQGNSAPDKSGLPSDRFSAERTGGSVSTLTIQRTQQEDSAVYLCASSLSGDSTDTQYFGPGTRLTVL.

V usage is TRBV7-2 and J usage is TRBJ1-1; perhaps TRBD1 as D (5 bases). Germline V lookup: CDR1 SGHTA, CDR2 FQGNSA. Trimming removed 0 bases at V and 1 base at J, with 9 bases between. The CDR3 has 15 residues. CDR3 DNA: TGTGCCAGCAGCTTAGCGCCGCAGGGGAACACTGAAGCTTTCTTT. It yields the protein CASSLAPQGNTEAFF.

The gene calls are TRBV5-1 and TRBJ2-1, with 9 positions matching TRBD2. Germline CDR1 and CDR2: SGHRS and YFSETQ. This CDR3 contains 15 residues. V lost 0 bases, J lost 4 bases, and 2 bases stayed unmatched. This chain's CDR3 is CASSLELAGYNEQFF. In DNA form, the CDR3 reads TGCGCCAGCAGCTTGGAACTAGCGGGTTACAATGAGCAGTTCTTC.

The chain couples TRBV29-1 to TRBJ1-1, with 9 bases fitting TRBD1. V gave up 6 bases and J gave up 0 bases; unmatched junction bases: 11. CDR3 length equals 16 residues. Germline V lookup: CDR1 SQVTM, CDR2 ANQGSEA. The CDR3 nucleotides read TGCAGCGTGTCCCCGGGACAGGGAATAATGAACACTGAAGCTTTCTTT. Its protein is CSVSPGQGIMNTEAFF.

The chain has TRBV11-1 and TRBJ1-1; D call uncertain. Germline V CDR1 and CDR2: SGHAT, FQDESV (reference sequence). The CDR3 spans 12 residues. Trimming removed 4 bases at V and 3 bases at J, with 6 bases between. The CDR3 sequence is CASSSDYTEAFF. The CDR3 bases are TGTGCCAGCAGCTCTGACTACACTGAAGCTTTCTTT.

Remarks on this clone: At one end the junction does not follow the germline gene, possibly because of a read error. This rearrangement joins TRBV6-6 to TRBJ2-1; 9 nucleotides agree with TRBD2. This CDR3 region has 14 residues. Germline CDR1 MNHNY, CDR2 SVGAGI (reference sequence). In DNA form, the CDR3 reads TGTGCCGGCAGTTACGGGACTAGCAGCGATGAGCAGTTCTTC. Its translation: CAGSYGTSSDEQFF.

The rearrangement uses TRBV28 and TRBJ2-4, with 8 bases that match TRBD1. Germline V gene sequence: CDR1 MDHEN, CDR2 SYDVKM. V was clipped by 6 bases and J by 9 bases; unmatched bases: 10. The CDR3 is made up of 14 amino acids. This CDR3 is CASRRTGGVGIQYF. The CDR3 DNA reads TGTGCCAGCAGAAGAACAGGGGGTGTGGGCATTCAGTACTTC.

The chain is built from TRBV19 and TRBJ1-4; no clear D. CDR3 length equals 18 residues. Between the trimmed V and J ends, which lost 7 bases and 7 bases, there was a span of 28 bases. Germline CDR1 and CDR2: LNHDA and SQIVND (reference sequence). The CDR3 nucleotides are TGTGCCAGTACCCGACGAGGGTCAGGCAAGGATTTTCGTGAAAAACTGTTTTTT. Its translation: CASTRRGSGKDFREKLFF.

The V and J genes are TRBV29-1 and TRBJ1-1; 8 nucleotides align to TRBD1. This CDR3 has 12 amino acids. V shed 3 bases and J 12 bases; nucleotides not matched to a gene: 9. Per the germline V gene, CDR1 is SQVTM and CDR2 is ANQGSEA. As DNA, the CDR3 is TGCAGCGTTGATCCCGGACAGGGCGGACCTTTCTTT. Its translation: CSVDPGQGGPFF. Full variable domain (rest looked up from reference TRBV29-1 and TRBJ1-1): SAVISQKPSRDICQRGTSLTIQCQVDSQVTMMFWYRQQPGQSLTLIATANQGSEATYESGFVIDKFPISRPNLTFSTLTVSNMSPEDSSIYLCSVDPGQGGPFFGQGTRLTVV.

The sample holds a few counts of this clone. The rearrangement links TRBV5-1 to TRBJ2-5, with 7 bases matching TRBD1. CDR3 length: 15 residues. The J segment lost 1 base and the V segment lost 0 bases, leaving 3 bases of the junction unmatched. Germline CDR1 reads SGHRS; CDR2 reads YFSETQ. The CDR3 protein is CASSLAQGVQETQYF. The CDR3 DNA reads TGCGCCAGCAGCTTGGCGCAGGGGGTCCAAGAGACCCAGTACTTC.

V gene TRBV5-1 combines with J gene TRBJ2-1; 8 nucleotides match TRBD2. The germline V gene encodes CDR1 SGHRS and CDR2 YFSETQ. The CDR3 has 13 amino acids. V trimming: 5 bases; J trimming: 7 bases; junction bases outside the gene matches: 5. The DNA for the CDR3 is TGCGCCAGCAGTGAGGCTAGCGGGAATGAGCAGTTCTTC. It specifies CASSEASGNEQFF.

J is TRBJ1-2 and V is TRBV5-1, with a possible D match to TRBD1 (6 bases). Trimming removed 1 base at V and 4 bases at J, with 11 bases between. Germline lookup yields CDR1 SGHRS and CDR2 YFSETQ. This CDR3 is built from 14 residues. The CDR3 sequence: CASSLRGGSYGYTF. CDR3 bases: TGCGCCAGCAGCTTGAGGGGGGGATCCTATGGCTACACCTTC.

The J gene is TRBJ2-1, the V gene TRBV5-1; D remains unclear. Trimming left V 4 bases short and J 2 bases short, with 10 bases between. The CDR3 contains 14 residues. The V gene's germline CDR1 is SGHRS and CDR2 YFSETQ. The CDR3 nucleotides are TGCGCCAGCAGCCCGTTGGCAACCTACAATGAGCAGTTCTTC. This gives the protein CASSPLATYNEQFF.

The V and J genes are TRBV28 and TRBJ1-2, with 7 bases aligning to TRBD1. The CDR3 covers 15 residues. The junction had 10 bases not matched to a gene; V was cut back by 5 bases and J by 4 bases. CDR1 and CDR2 (germline): MDHEN, SYDVKM. DNA for the CDR3: TGTGCCAGCAGTCCCCATTCCGGGACAGCCTATGGCTACACCTTC. Translating gives CASSPHSGTAYGYTF.

The sample holds one count of this clone. This chain connects TRBV28 to TRBJ1-6; D ambiguous. The CDR3 has 16 amino acids. Germline assignment: CDR1 MDHEN and CDR2 SYDVKM. Between the trimmed V and J ends, which lost 4 bases and 0 bases, there was a span of 10 bases. The CDR3 spells CASSSITSSYNSPLHF. Written as DNA, the CDR3 is TGTGCCAGCAGTTCAATCACGAGCTCCTATAATTCACCCCTCCACTTT.

The count of this clone is one. The V and J genes are TRBV15 and TRBJ2-1; 8 bases line up with TRBD1. Germline V lookup: CDR1 LNHNV, CDR2 YYDKDF (reference sequence). Losses at the gene ends were 1 base for V and 4 bases for J; bases not matched to a gene: 3. The CDR3 runs to 15 residues. The CDR3 region is CATSRGTGLYNEQFF. Written as DNA, the CDR3 is TGTGCCACCAGCAGAGGGACAGGGCTATACAATGAGCAGTTCTTC.

In nucleotides, the CDR3 is TGCGCCAGCAGCTTAGAACGGGGGGAAGATGGCTACACCTTC. Encoded protein: CASSLERGEDGYTF. This chain joins TRBV5-1 and TRBJ1-2, with D tentatively TRBD1 (5 bases). Trimming pared 2 bases from V and 6 bases from J, leaving 14 bases between. Looked up from germline, CDR1 is SGHRS and CDR2 is YFSETQ. The CDR3 contains 14 residues. Supplemented by reference TRBV5-1 and TRBJ1-2, the full variable domain reads KAGVTQTPRYLIKTRGQQVTLSCSPISGHRSVSWYQQTPGQGLQFLFEYFSETQRNKGNFPGRFSGRQFSNSRSEMNVSTLELGDSALYLCASSLERGEDGYTFGSGTRLTVV.

V is TRBV7-3 and J is TRBJ1-2; D call uncertain. Trimming removed 2 bases from V and 2 bases from J, with 12 bases in between. Germline values: CDR1 SGHTA, CDR2 FQGTGA. The length of the CDR3 is 15 residues. CDR3 sequence reads: CASSLGASANYGYTF. CDR3 sequence (DNA): TGTGCCAGCAGCTTAGGCGCCAGCGCCAACTATGGCTACACCTTC.